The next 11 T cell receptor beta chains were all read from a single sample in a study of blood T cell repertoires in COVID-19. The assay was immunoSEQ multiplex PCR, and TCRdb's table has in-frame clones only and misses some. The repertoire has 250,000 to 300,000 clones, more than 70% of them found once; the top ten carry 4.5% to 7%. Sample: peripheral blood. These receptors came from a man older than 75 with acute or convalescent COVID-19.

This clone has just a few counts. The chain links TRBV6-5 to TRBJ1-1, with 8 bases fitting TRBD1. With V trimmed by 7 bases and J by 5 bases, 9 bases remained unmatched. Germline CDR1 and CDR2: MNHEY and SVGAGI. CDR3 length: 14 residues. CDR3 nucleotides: TGTGCCAGCACCCTTCCGGACAGGGTTACTGAAGCTTTCTTT. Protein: CASTLPDRVTEAFF.

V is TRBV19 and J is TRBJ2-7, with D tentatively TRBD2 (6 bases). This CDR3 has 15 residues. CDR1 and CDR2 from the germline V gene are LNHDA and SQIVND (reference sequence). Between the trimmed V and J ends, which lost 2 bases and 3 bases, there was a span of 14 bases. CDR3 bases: TGTGCCAGTAGTATATCCGGCGGGGTGTTCTACGAGCAGTACTTC. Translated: CASSISGGVFYEQYF.

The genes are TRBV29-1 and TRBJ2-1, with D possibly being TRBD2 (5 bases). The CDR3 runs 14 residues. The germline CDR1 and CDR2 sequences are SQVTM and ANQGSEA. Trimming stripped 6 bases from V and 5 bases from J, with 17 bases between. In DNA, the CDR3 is TGCAGCGTCCCCCCCGGAGGAAACAACAATGAGCAGTTCTTC. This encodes CSVPPGGNNNEQFF.

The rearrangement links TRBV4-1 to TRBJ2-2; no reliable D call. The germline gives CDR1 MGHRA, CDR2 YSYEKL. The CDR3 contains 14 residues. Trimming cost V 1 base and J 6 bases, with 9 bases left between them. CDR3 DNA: TGCGCCAGCAGCCAAGCCGGGTTCGCCGGGGAGCTGTTTTTT. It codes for CASSQAGFAGELFF.

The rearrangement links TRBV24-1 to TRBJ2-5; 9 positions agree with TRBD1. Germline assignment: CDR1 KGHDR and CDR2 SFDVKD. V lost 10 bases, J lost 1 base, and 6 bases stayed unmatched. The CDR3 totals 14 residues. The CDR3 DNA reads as TGTGCCACAGGGGACAGGGTTCGCCAAGAGACCCAGTACTTC. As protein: CATGDRVRQETQYF.

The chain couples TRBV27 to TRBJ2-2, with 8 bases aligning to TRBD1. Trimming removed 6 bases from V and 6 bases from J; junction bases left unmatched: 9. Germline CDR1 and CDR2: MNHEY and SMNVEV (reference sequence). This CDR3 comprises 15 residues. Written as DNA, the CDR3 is TGTGCCAGCAGGGCGACAGGGGCTTATTCCGGGGAGCTGTTTTTT. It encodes CASRATGAYSGELFF.

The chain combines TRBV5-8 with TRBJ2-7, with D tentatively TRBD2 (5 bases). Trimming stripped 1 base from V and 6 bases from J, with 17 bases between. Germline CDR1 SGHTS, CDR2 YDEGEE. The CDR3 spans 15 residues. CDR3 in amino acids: CASSLKISGIGEQYF. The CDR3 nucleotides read TGTGCCAGCAGCTTGAAAATCTCCGGGATCGGCGAGCAGTACTTC.

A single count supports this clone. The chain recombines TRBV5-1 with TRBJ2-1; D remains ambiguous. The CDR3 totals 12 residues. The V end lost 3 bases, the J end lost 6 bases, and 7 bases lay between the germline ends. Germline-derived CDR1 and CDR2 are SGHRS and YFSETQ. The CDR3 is CASSSLFNEQFF. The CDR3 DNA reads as TGCGCCAGCAGCTCACTTTTCAATGAGCAGTTCTTC.

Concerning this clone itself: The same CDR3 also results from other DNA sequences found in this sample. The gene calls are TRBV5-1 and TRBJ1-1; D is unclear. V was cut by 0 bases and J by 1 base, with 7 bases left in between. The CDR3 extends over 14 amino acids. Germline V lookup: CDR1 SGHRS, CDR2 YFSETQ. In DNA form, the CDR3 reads TGCGCCAGCAGCTTGGCACAGCAGAACACTGAAGCTTTCTTT. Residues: CASSLAQQNTEAFF.

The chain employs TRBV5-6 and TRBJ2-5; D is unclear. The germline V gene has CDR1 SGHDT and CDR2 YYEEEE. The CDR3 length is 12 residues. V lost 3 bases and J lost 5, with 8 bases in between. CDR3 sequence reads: CASSYSPETQYF. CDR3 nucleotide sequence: TGTGCCAGCAGCTACTCTCCGGAGACCCAGTACTTC.

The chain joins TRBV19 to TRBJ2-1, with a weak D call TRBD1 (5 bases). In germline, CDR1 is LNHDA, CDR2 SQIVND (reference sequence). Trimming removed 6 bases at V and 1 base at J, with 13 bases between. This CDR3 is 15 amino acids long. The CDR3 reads CASSVDRPSYNEQFF. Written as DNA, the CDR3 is TGTGCCAGTAGCGTCGACAGACCGTCCTACAATGAGCAGTTCTTC. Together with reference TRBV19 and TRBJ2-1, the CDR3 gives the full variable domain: DGGITQSPKYLFRKEGQNVTLSCEQNLNHDAMYWYRQDPGQGLRLIYYSQIVNDFQKGDIAEGYSVSREKKESFPLTVTSAQKNPTAFYLCASSVDRPSYNEQFFGPGTRLTVL.